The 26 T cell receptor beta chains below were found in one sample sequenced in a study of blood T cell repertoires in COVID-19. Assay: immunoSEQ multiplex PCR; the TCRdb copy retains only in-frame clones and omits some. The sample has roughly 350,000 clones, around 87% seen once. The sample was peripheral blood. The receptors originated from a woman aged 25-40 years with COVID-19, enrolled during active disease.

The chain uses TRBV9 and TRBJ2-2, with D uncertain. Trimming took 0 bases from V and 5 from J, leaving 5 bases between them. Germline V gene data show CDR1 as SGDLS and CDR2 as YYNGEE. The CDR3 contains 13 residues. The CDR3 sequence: CASSVDPTGELFF. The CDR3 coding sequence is TGTGCCAGCAGCGTAGATCCGACCGGGGAGCTGTTTTTT.

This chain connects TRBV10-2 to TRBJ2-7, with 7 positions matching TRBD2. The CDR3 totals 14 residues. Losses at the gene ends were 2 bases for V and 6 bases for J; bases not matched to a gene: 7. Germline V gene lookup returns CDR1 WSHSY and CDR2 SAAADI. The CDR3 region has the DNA TGCGCCAGCAGTGAGCGGAGTAGACTAGCCGAGCAGTACTTC. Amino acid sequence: CASSERSRLAEQYF.

CDR3 DNA sequence: TGTGCCAGCAGCTTAGCGTCTAGCGGGGGTCAAGAGACCCAGTACTTC. Protein sequence: CASSLASSGGQETQYF. The genes are TRBV7-2 and TRBJ2-5, with 10 bases fitting TRBD2. Trimming at V came to 0 bases and at J to 2 bases, leaving 3 bases not matched to a gene. The CDR3 covers 16 residues. Germline CDR1 reads SGHTA; CDR2 reads FQGNSA.

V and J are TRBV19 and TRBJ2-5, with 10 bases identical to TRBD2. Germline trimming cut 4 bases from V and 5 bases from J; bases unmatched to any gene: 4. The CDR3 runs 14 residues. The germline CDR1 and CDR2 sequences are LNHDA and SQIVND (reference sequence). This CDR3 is CASSTGGLAETQYF. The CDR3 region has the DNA TGTGCCAGTAGTACCGGGGGACTAGCGGAGACCCAGTACTTC.

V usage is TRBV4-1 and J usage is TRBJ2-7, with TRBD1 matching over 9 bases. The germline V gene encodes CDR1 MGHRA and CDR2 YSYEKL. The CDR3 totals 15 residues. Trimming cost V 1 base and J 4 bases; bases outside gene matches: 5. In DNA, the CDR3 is TGCGCCAGCAGCCAAGTACAGGGGGCTATTTACGAGCAGTACTTC. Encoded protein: CASSQVQGAIYEQYF.

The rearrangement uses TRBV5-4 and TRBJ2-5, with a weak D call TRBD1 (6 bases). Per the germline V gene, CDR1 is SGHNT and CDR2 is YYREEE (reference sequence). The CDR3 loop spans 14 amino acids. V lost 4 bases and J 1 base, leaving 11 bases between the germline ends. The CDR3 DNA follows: TGTGCCAGCAGCCCTGACAGGAGCCAAGAGACCCAGTACTTC. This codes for CASSPDRSQETQYF.

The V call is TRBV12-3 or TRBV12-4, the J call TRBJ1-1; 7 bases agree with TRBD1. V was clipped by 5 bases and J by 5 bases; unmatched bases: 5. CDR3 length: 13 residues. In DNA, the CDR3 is TGTGCCAGCAGTCCATCGGGACAGACTGAAGCTTTCTTT. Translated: CASSPSGQTEAFF.

CDR3 sequence: CASSSVGGYTDTQYF. The CDR3 region has the DNA TGTGCCAGCAGCTCGGTCGGGGGATACACAGATACGCAGTATTTT. The chain has TRBV7-3 and TRBJ2-3; a possible D gene is TRBD2 (6 bases). The germline V and J ends were trimmed by 4 bases and 2 bases, with 13 bases remaining between them. CDR1 is SGHTA and CDR2 is FQGTGA in the germline V gene. The CDR3 covers 15 residues.

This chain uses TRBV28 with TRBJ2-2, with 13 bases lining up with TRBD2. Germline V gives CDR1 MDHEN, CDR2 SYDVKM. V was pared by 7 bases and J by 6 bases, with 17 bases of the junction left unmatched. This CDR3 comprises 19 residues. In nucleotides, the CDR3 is TGTGCCAGCACACAGGGGGGACTAGCGGGGTTAGCGGCGGCCGGGGAGCTGTTTTTT. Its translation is CASTQGGLAGLAAAGELFF.

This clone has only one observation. This CDR3 reads CASSLTGVGSPLHF. The CDR3 DNA follows: TGTGCCAGCAGTTTGACGGGGGTTGGGTCACCCCTCCACTTT. The rearrangement joins TRBV28 to TRBJ1-6, with D possibly TRBD1 on 5 matching bases. The length of the CDR3 is 14 residues. V was cut by 3 bases and J by 10 bases, with 13 bases left in between. Germline assignment: CDR1 MDHEN and CDR2 SYDVKM. The complete variable domain, with remaining parts taken from reference TRBV28 and TRBJ1-6, reads DVKVTQSSRYLVKRTGEKVFLECVQDMDHENMFWYRQDPGLGLRLIYFSYDVKMKEKGDIPEGYSVSREKKERFSLILESASTNQTSMYLCASSLTGVGSPLHFGNGTRLTVT.

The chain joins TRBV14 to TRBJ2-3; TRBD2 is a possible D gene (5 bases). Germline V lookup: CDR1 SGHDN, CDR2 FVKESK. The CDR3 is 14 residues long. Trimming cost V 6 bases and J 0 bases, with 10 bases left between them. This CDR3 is CASRGGLSTDTQYF. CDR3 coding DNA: TGTGCCAGCAGAGGAGGCCTTAGCACAGATACGCAGTATTTT.

The CDR3 loop reads CAWKGTNTGELFF. CDR3 DNA: TGTGCCTGGAAAGGGACTAACACCGGGGAGCTGTTTTTT. The chain uses TRBV30 and TRBJ2-2, with D perhaps TRBD2 (6 bases). Germline loops: CDR1 GTSNPN, CDR2 SVGIG (reference sequence). The CDR3 runs 13 residues. Trimming took 4 bases from V and 2 from J, leaving 8 bases between them.

The CDR3 region has the DNA TGTGCCAGCAGCTTGGGGGACATAGCTAACTATGGCTACACCTTC. This codes for CASSLGDIANYGYTF. The gene calls are TRBV5-4 and TRBJ1-2, with D perhaps matching TRBD1 (6 bases). The germline V gene has CDR1 SGHNT and CDR2 YYREEE (reference sequence). Trimming took 0 bases from V and 0 from J, leaving 9 bases between them. The CDR3 loop spans 15 amino acids.

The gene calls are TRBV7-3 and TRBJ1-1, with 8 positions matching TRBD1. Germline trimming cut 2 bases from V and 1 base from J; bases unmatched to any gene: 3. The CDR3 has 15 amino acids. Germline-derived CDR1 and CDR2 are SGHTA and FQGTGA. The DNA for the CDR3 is TGTGCCAGCAGCTTAGGCGGGACAGGGAACACTGAAGCTTTCTTT. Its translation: CASSLGGTGNTEAFF. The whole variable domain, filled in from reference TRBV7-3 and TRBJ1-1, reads GAGVSQTPSNKVTEKGKYVELRCDPISGHTALYWYRQSLGQGPEFLIYFQGTGAADDSGLPNDRFFAVRPEGSVSTLKIQRTERGDSAVYLCASSLGGTGNTEAFFGQGTRLTVV.

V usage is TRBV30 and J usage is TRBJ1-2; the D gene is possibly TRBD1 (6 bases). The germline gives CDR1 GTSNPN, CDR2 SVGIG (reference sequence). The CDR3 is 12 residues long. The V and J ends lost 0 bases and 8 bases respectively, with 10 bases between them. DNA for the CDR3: TGTGCCTGGAGTGTGTCAGGGGACGGCTACACCTTC. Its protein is CAWSVSGDGYTF.

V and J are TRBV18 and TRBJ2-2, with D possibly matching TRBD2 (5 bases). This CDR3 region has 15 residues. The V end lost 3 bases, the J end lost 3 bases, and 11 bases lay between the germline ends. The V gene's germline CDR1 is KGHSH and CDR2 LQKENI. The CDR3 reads CASSPQLVHTGELFF. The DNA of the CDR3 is TGTGCCAGCTCACCGCAACTAGTGCACACCGGGGAGCTGTTTTTT.

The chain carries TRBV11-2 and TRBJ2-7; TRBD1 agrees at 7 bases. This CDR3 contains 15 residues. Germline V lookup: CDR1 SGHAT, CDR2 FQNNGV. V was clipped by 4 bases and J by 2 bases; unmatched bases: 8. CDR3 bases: TGTGCCAGCAGCTCCCCGGCAGGGGGTCCCTACGAGCAGTACTTC. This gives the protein CASSSPAGGPYEQYF.

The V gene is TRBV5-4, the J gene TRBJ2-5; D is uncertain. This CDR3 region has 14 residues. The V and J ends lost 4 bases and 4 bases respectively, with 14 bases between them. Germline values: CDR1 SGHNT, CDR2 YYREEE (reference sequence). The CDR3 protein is CASSPARALETQYF. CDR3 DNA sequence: TGTGCCAGCAGCCCGGCTAGAGCATTAGAGACCCAGTACTTC.

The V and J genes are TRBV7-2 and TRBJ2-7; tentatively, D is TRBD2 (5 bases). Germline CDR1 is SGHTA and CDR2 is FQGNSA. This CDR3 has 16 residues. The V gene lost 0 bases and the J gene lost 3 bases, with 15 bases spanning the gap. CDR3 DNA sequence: TGTGCCAGCAGCTTAGCGGGAAGGCGGGCGTTCTACGAGCAGTACTTC. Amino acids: CASSLAGRRAFYEQYF.

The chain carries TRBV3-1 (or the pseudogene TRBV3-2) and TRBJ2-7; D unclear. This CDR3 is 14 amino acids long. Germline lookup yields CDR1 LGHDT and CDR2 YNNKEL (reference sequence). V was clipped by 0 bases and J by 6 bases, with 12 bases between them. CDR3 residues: CASSQELLRGEQYF. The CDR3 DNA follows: TGTGCCAGCAGCCAAGAGCTTCTCCGAGGCGAGCAGTACTTC.

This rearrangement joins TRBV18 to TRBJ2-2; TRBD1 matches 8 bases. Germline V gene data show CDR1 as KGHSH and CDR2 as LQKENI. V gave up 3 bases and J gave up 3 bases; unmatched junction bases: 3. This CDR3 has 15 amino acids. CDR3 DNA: TGTGCCAGCTCACCGTGGGGACAGGACACCGGGGAGCTGTTTTTT. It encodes CASSPWGQDTGELFF.

CDR3 sequence (DNA): TGTGCCAGCAGCCAAGAAGAGTACGAGCAGTACTTC. Translation: CASSQEEYEQYF. This rearrangement joins TRBV3-1 (or the pseudogene TRBV3-2) to TRBJ2-7, with D unresolved. This CDR3 comprises 12 residues. Per the germline V gene, CDR1 is LGHDT and CDR2 is YNNKEL (reference sequence). V lost 0 bases and J lost 4, with 4 bases in between.

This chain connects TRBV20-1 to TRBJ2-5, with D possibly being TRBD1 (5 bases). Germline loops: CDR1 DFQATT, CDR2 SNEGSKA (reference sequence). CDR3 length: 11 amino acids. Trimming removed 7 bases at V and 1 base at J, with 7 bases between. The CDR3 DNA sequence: TGCAGTGGACAGTTCCAAGAGACCCAGTACTTC. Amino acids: CSGQFQETQYF.

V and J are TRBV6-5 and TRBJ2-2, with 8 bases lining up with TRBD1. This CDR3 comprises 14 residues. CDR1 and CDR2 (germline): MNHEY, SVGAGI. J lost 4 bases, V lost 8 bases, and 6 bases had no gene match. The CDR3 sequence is CASGGQGSTGELFF. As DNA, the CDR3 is TGTGCCAGCGGCGGACAGGGAAGCACCGGGGAGCTGTTTTTT.

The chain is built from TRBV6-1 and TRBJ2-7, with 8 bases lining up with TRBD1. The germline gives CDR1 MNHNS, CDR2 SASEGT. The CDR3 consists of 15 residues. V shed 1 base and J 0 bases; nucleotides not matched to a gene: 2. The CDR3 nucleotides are TGTGCCAGCAGTGAAGGGGACAGGAGCTCCTACGAGCAGTACTTC. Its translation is CASSEGDRSSYEQYF.

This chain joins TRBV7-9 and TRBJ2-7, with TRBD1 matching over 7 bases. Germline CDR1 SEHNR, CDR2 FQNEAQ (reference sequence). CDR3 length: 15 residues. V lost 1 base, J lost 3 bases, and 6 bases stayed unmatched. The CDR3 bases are TGTGCCAGCAGCTTAGTTACAGGGGTTATCTACGAGCAGTACTTC. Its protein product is CASSLVTGVIYEQYF.